This entry features one T cell receptor (beta chain) sequence. The source of the sample is a study of blood T cell repertoires in COVID-19. The method was immunoSEQ multiplex PCR; TCRdb's version includes in-frame clones alone and lacks a portion of them. Of about 210,000 clones in the sample, approximately 86% were seen once. The CDR3 spans 13 residues. The germline V and J ends were trimmed by 3 bases and 0 bases, with 6 bases remaining between them. In germline, CDR1 is SGHKS, CDR2 YYEKEE (reference sequence). This receptor was identified in a woman between 40 and 50 years old with acute COVID-19. The chain combines TRBV5-5 with TRBJ1-1; D call uncertain. The source material was PBMCs or T cells enriched from blood (not recorded which). This CDR3 reads CASSYSVNTEAFF. The CDR3 nucleotides read TGTGCCAGCAGCTACAGTGTGAACACTGAAGCTTTCTTT. The full variable domain, its missing parts supplied by reference TRBV5-5 and TRBJ1-1, is DAGVTQSPTHLIKTRGQQVTLRCSPISGHKSVSWYQQVLGQGPQFIFQYYEKEERGRGNFPDRFSARQFPNYSSELNVNALLLGDSALYLCASSYSVNTEAFFGQGTRLTVV.